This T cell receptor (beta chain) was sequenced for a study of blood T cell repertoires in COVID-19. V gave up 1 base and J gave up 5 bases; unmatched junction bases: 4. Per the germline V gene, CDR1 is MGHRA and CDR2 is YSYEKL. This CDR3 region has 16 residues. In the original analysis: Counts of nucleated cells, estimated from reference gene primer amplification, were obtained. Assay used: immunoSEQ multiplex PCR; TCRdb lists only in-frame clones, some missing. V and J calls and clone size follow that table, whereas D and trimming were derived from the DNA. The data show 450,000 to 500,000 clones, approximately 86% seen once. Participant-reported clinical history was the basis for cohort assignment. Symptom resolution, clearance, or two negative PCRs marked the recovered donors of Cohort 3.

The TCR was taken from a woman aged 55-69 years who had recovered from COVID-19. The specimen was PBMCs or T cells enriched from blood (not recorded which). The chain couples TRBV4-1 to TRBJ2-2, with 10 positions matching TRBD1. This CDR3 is CASSQGGQGLTGELFF. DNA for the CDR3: TGCGCCAGCAGCCAAGGGGGACAGGGGCTGACCGGGGAGCTGTTTTTT.